Included here is one TCR beta chain sequence, with context. Its antigen is currently not known. Per-base qualities were not stored, and no clone one base away is much larger. The data derive from a study of T-cell reconstitution after alpha-beta-depleted transplantation in children (dated by TCRdb to the mid-2010s). Some background on the complete study: Using TCR repertoire profiling, the study quantitatively followed how T-cell immune reconstitution unfolded in children after TCRalphabeta/CD19-depleted allogeneic hematopoietic cell transplantation. Results and caveats for the whole study, not just this receptor: The frequencies of hyperexpanded clones fell over the following months, and after one year, T-cell counts and TCRbeta diversity were mostly attributed to newly produced T cells. In some patients, the high TCRbeta diversity seen at day 60 was put down to recipient T cells and intrathymic progenitors that had survived conditioning. The apparently early recovery of alphabetaT-cell counts about two months after transplant reportedly depended on only several hundred rapidly expanded clones that came from non-depleted graft cells.

The protocol used for the library was PCR. For sequencing, an Illumina HiSeq 2500 was employed. Molecular barcoding was employed in the preparation of TCR libraries, with unique molecular identifiers being used to normalize TCRbeta repertoire quantification. Clones were called with MiXCR by TCRdb after fastp trimmed the public reads at Q25, and only in-frame beta chains were retained. CDR3 protein duplicates are merged, each entry listing the most common genes and DNA. The sample includes approximately 270,000 distinct CDR3 sequences, with more than 20% observed a single time. Together, the top ten hold about 5% of the sample. The treatment or condition label here, explained by the study, means: allogeneic hematopoietic cell transplantation with graft depleted of TCRalphabeta T cells and CD19 B cells. The transplant recipients were children given TCRalphabeta/CD19-depleted allogeneic hematopoietic cell grafts.

The cysteine opens and the phenylalanine closes a CDR3 of 12 amino acids. The kept DNA is CDR3 alone, 36 bases in frame from the first base. V is cut by 7 bases and J by 2 bases, and the space between the germline ends is 11 bases. The germline V gene (reference sequence) yields DFQATT for CDR1 and SNEGSKA for CDR2. The TCR comes from a female patient under 10 years old who had a stem cell transplant for congenital amegakaryocytic thrombocytopenia, so the T cells may come from the graft donor. This specimen was PBMCs, mostly from graft donor cells, taken 360 days after TCRalphabeta/CD19-depleted stem cell transplant. The chain uses TRBV20-1 and TRBJ1-1; matching of 6 bases hints at TRBD1 as the D gene. The nucleotide sequence reads TGCAGTGGGTCCGGGGGCAACACTGAAGCTTTCTTT. Its translation reads: CSGSGGNTEAFF.